This T cell receptor beta chain came from a study of T-cell reconstitution after alpha-beta-depleted transplantation in children. General study findings and limits: Newly produced T cells mostly accounted for T-cell counts and diversity one year post-transplant. Expanded clones from the graft, numbering several hundred, reportedly supplied alpha-beta T cells about two months after transplant. It was surviving recipient T cells and thymic progenitors that gave some patients high TCRbeta diversity at day 60.

This sample's TCRbeta library carried unique molecular identifier barcodes. TCRdb redid the calling of the PCR reads with MiXCR, one entry per CDR3 protein. This sample carries approximately 500,000 distinct CDR3 sequences, over 25% of them seen once, and the ten largest clones take 36%. As regards this clonotype: Antigen unknown.

V dropped 1 base and J dropped 2; count of bases not matched to a gene: 4. This CDR3 region has 17 residues. Germline values: CDR1 SGHAT, CDR2 FQNNGV. The chain joins TRBV11-2 to TRBJ2-1, with 11 bases identical to TRBD2. This specimen consisted of PBMCs, obtained before TCRalphabeta/CD19-depleted stem cell transplant. This clonotype was sampled from a boy younger than two with Wiskott-Aldrich syndrome, due to receive a stem cell transplant. The CDR3 nucleotides read TGTGCCAGCAGCTTAGTGGGGACTAGCGGAACCTACAATGAGCAGTTCTTC. It yields the protein CASSLVGTSGTYNEQFF.